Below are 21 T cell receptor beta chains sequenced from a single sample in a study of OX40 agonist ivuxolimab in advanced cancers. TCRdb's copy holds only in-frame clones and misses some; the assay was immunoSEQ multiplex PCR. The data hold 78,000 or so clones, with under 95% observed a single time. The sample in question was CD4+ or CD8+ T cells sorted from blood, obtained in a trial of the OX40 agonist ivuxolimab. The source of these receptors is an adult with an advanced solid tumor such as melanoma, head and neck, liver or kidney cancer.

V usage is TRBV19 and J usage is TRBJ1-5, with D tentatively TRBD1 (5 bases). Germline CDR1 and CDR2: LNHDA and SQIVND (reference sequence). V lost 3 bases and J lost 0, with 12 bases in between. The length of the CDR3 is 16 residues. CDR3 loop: CASSMTAEYSNQPQHF. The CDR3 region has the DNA TGTGCCAGTAGTATGACAGCGGAGTATAGCAATCAGCCCCAGCATTTT.

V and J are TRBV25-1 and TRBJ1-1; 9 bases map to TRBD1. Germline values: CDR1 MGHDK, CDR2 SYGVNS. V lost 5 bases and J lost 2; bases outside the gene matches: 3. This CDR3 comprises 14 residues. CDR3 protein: CASSTGGGNTEAFF. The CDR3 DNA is TGTGCCAGCAGTACAGGGGGCGGAAACACTGAAGCTTTCTTT.

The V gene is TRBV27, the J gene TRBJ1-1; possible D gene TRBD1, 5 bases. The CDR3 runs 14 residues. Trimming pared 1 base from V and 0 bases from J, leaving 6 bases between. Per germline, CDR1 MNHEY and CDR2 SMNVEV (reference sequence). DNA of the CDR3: TGTGCCAGCAGTTTATTAGGGGTGAACACTGAAGCTTTCTTT. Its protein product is CASSLLGVNTEAFF.

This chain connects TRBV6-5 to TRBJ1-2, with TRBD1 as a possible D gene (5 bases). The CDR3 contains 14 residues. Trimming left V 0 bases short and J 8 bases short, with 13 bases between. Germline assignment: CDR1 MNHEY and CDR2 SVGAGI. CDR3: CASSYSGEGGGYTF. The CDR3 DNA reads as TGTGCCAGCAGTTACTCGGGGGAGGGTGGAGGCTACACCTTC.

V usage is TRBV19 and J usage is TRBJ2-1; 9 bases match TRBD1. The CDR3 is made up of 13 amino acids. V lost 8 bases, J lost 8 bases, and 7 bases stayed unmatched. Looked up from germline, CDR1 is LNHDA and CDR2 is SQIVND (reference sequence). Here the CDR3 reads CASSQGANDEQFF. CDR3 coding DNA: TGTGCCAGTTCACAGGGGGCTAATGATGAGCAGTTCTTC.

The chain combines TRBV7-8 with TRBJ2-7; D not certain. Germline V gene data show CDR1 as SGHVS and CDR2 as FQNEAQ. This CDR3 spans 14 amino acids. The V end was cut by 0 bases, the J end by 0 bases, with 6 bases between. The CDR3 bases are TGTGCCAGCAGCTTAGCCTCCGCCTCCTACGAGCAGTACTTC. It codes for CASSLASASYEQYF.

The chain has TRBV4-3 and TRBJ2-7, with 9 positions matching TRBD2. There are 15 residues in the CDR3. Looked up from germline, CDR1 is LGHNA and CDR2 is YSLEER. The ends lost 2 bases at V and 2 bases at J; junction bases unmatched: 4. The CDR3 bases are TGCGCCAGCAGCCAACTAGCGGGGTCAACCTACGAGCAGTACTTC. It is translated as CASSQLAGSTYEQYF.

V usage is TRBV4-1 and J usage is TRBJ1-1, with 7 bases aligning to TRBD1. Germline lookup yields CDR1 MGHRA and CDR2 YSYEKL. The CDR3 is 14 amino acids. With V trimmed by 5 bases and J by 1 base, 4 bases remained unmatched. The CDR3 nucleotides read TGCGCCAGCAGCACGCGGACAGGGAACACTGAAGCTTTCTTT. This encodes CASSTRTGNTEAFF.

As DNA, the CDR3 is TGTGCCAGCAGCTTAACAGATTCGGTCGAGCAGTACTTC. This encodes CASSLTDSVEQYF. V usage is TRBV13 and J usage is TRBJ2-7; D gene ambiguous. This CDR3 has 13 residues. The V end was cut by 2 bases, the J end by 6 bases, with 11 bases between. CDR1 is PRHDT and CDR2 is FYEKMQ in the germline V gene (reference sequence).

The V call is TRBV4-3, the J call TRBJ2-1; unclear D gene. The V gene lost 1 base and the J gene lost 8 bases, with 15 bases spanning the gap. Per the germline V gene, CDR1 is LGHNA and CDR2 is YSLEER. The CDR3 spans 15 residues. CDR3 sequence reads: CASSQAANGLHEQFF. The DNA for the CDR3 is TGCGCCAGCAGCCAAGCGGCCAACGGTCTGCATGAGCAGTTCTTC.

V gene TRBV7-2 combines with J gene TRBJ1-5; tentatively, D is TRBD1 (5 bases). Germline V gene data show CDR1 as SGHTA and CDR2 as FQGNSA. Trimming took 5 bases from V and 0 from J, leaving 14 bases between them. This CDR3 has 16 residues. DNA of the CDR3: TGTGCCAGCAGCATCGAGGACACCTATAGCAATCAGCCCCAGCATTTT. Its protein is CASSIEDTYSNQPQHF.

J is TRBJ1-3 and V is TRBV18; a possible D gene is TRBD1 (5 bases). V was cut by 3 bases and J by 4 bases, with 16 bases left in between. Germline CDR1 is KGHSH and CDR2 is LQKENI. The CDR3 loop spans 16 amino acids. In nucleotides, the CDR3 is TGTGCCAGCTCACCGCCAACCGATGGGGGAGGAAACACCATATATTTT. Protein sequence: CASSPPTDGGGNTIYF.

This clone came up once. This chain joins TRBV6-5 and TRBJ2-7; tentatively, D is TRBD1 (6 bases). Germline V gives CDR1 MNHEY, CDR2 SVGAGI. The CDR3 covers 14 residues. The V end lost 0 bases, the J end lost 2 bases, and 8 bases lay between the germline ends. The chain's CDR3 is CASSYSTGAYEQYF. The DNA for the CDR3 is TGTGCCAGCAGTTACTCGACAGGAGCCTACGAGCAGTACTTC.

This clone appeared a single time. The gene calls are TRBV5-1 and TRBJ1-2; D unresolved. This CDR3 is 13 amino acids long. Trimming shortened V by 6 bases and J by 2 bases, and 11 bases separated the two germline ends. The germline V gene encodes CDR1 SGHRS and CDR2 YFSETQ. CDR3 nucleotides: TGCGCCAGCACCCCGGGTGGGAACTATGGCTACACCTTC. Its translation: CASTPGGNYGYTF.

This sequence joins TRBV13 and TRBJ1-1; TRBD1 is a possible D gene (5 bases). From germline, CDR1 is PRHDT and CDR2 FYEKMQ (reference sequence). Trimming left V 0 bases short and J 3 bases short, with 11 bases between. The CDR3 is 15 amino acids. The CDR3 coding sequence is TGTGCCAGCAGCTTAGGCCGGGGGGGATACACTGAAGCTTTCTTT. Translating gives CASSLGRGGYTEAFF.

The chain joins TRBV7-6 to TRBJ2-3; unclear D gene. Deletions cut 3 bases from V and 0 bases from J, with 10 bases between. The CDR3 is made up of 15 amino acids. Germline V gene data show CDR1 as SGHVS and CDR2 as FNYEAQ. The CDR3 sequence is CASSLKVSSTDTQYF. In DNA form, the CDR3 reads TGTGCCAGCAGCTTGAAGGTTTCTAGCACAGATACGCAGTATTTT.

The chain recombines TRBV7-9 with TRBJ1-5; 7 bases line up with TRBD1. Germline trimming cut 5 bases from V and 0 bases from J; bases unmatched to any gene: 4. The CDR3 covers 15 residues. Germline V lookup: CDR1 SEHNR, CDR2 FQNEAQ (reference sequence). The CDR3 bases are TGTGCCAGCAGCAGGGACAGTTATAGCAATCAGCCCCAGCATTTT. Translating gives CASSRDSYSNQPQHF.

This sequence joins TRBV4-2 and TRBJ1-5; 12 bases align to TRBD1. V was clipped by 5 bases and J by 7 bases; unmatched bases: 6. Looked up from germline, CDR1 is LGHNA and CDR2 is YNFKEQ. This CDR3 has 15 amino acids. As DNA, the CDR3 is TGTGCCAGCAGCTCGGGGACAGGGGGCGACCAGCCCCAGCATTTT. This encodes CASSSGTGGDQPQHF.

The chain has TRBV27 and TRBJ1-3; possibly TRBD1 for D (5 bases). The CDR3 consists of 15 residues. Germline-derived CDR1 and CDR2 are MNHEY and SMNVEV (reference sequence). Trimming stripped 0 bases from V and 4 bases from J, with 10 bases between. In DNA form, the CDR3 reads TGTGCCAGCAGTTTATCGGGGGTGGGGGGAAACACCATATATTTT. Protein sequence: CASSLSGVGGNTIYF.

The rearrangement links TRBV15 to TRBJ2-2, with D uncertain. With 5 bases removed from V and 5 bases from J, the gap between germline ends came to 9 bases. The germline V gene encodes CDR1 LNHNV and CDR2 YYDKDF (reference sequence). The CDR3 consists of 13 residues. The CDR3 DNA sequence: TGTGCCACCAGCTCCGATCCGACCGGGGAGCTGTTTTTT. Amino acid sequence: CATSSDPTGELFF. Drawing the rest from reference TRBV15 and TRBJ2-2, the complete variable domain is DAMVIQNPRYQVTQFGKPVTLSCSQTLNHNVMYWYQQKSSQAPKLLFHYYDKDFNNEADTPDNFQSRRPNTSFCFLDIRSPGLGDTAMYLCATSSDPTGELFFGEGSRLTVL.

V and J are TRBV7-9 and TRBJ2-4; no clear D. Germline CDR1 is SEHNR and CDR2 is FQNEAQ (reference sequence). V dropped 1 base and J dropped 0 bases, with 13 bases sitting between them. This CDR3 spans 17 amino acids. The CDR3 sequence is CASSLVAGERAKNIQYF. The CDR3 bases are TGTGCCAGCAGCTTAGTCGCTGGTGAGAGAGCCAAAAACATTCAGTACTTC. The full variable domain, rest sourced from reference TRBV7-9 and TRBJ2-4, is DTGVSQNPRHKITKRGQNVTFRCDPISEHNRLYWYRQTLGQGPEFLTYFQNEAQLEKSRLLSDRFSAERPKGSFSTLEIQRTEQGDSAMYLCASSLVAGERAKNIQYFGAGTRLSVL.